Detailed here is one T cell receptor beta chain. The antigen remains unidentified. The source of the sample is a study of post-analysis software for immune sequencing data. Background on the study: As for disease course, relapsing-remitting, secondary progressive and progressive-relapsing multiple sclerosis were all included.

Study conclusions and caveats: Compared with controls, patients had more of about five TRBV segments, including TRBV5-6, TRBV5-1 and TRBV20-1. Relative to controls, patients with multiple sclerosis showed significantly lower normalized Chao1 diversity.

The authors incorporated unique molecular identifiers into the TCR beta cDNA libraries. Each CDR3 protein gets one entry after TCRdb re-called the PCR reads with MiXCR. The table lists about half a million distinct CDR3 sequences, roughly 45% of them singletons, with 9.5% to 13% in the top ten. Germline CDR1 SQVTM, CDR2 ANQGSEA. V lost 1 base to trimming and J lost 4 bases, with 19 bases between them. The CDR3 has 16 residues. The source material was blood. The source of this sequence is a girl between 5 and 17 years old with multiple sclerosis. The chain is built from TRBV29-1 and TRBJ2-5; the D gene could be TRBD1 or TRBD2 (5 bases each). The CDR3 sequence: CSVEVEVLWGRETQYF. Written as DNA, the CDR3 is TGCAGCGTTGAAGTGGAGGTCCTCTGGGGGAGAGAGACCCAGTACTTC.